The next 4 T cell receptor beta chains were all read from a single sample in a study of blood T cell repertoires in COVID-19. The protocol was immunoSEQ multiplex PCR, while the TCRdb copy is restricted to in-frame clones and leaves out a portion. Here the sample spans some 89,000 clones, approximately 89% being singletons. The source material was peripheral blood. Source of these receptors: a man aged 45 to 65 with acute or convalescent COVID-19.

The sample holds one count of this clone. This chain joins TRBV6-4 and TRBJ2-3; 7 nucleotides align to TRBD1. Unmatched junction bases numbered 6, after V lost 0 bases and J lost 6 bases. CDR3 length: 15 residues. Germline V gives CDR1 MRHNA, CDR2 SNTAGT. The CDR3 reads CASSDSQGSFDTQYF. CDR3 coding DNA: TGTGCCAGCAGTGACTCACAGGGGAGTTTCGATACGCAGTATTTT.

The gene calls are TRBV6-6 and TRBJ1-3; D is uncertain. The length of the CDR3 is 16 residues. Per the germline V gene, CDR1 is MNHNY and CDR2 is SVGAGI (reference sequence). V lost 2 bases, J lost 3 bases, and 14 bases lay in between. In DNA, the CDR3 is TGTGCCAGCAGTTACCCTGAGAGGGAGGGTGGAAACACCATATATTTT. Residues: CASSYPEREGGNTIYF.

This clone was found once. The genes are TRBV5-1 and TRBJ2-2, with D uncertain. The V gene lost 1 base and the J gene lost 0 bases, with 4 bases spanning the gap. The CDR3 consists of 14 residues. CDR1 is SGHRS and CDR2 is YFSETQ in the germline V gene. CDR3 amino acids: CASSLTANTGELFF. The CDR3 nucleotides are TGCGCCAGCAGCTTGACAGCGAACACCGGGGAGCTGTTTTTT.

The gene calls are TRBV6-4 and TRBJ2-2, with 11 bases lining up with TRBD2. After removal of 6 bases from V and 3 bases from J, the junction contained 9 bases not matched to a gene. The CDR3 loop spans 17 amino acids. CDR1 is MRHNA and CDR2 is SNTAGT in the germline V gene. The CDR3 region has the DNA TGTGCCAGCAGGACTAGCGGGGACTTTCGAGACACCGGGGAGCTGTTTTTT. Translating gives CASRTSGDFRDTGELFF.